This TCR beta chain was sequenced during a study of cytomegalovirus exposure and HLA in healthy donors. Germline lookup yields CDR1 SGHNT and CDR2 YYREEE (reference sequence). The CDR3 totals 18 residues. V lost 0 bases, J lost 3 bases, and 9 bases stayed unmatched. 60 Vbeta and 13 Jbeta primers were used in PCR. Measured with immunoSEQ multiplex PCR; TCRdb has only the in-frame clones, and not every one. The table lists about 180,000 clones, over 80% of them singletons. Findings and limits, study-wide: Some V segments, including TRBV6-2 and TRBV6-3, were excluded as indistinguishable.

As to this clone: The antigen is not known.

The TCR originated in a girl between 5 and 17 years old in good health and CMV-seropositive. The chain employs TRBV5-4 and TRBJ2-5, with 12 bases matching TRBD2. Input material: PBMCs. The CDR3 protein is CASSLEGLAGGREETQYF. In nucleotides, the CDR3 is TGTGCCAGCAGCTTGGAGGGTCTAGCGGGAGGGAGAGAAGAGACCCAGTACTTC.